Presented here are 15 T cell receptor beta chains from one specimen sequenced in a study of identifying expanded T cells in peripheral blood. Using immunoSEQ multiplex PCR, the repertoire was profiled, and TCRdb retains in-frame clones only, with some absent. The sample lists 100,000 to 150,000 clones, roughly 80% seen once, with 2.5% to 4% in the top ten. Sequencing input: blood. These receptors all come from a person aged 18-69 years in good health.

The J gene is TRBJ2-3, the V gene TRBV11-2; D uncertain. Germline assignment: CDR1 SGHAT and CDR2 FQNNGV. The CDR3 has 15 amino acids. V lost 8 bases, J lost 0 bases, and 15 bases lay in between. The chain's CDR3 is CASLDTQFSTDTQYF. DNA of the CDR3: TGTGCCAGCCTCGACACGCAGTTTAGCACAGATACGCAGTATTTT.

V is TRBV11-3 and J is TRBJ2-1; D unresolved. This CDR3 is 13 amino acids long. V was shortened by 6 bases and J by 7 bases, with 13 bases between the two germline ends. Germline values: CDR1 SGHNT, CDR2 YENEEA. In nucleotides, the CDR3 is TGTGCCAGCAGTGATCGGCGGATGAATGAGCAGTTCTTC. Residues: CASSDRRMNEQFF. The complete variable domain, with remaining parts taken from reference TRBV11-3 and TRBJ2-1, reads EAGVVQSPRYKIIEKKQPVAFWCNPISGHNTLYWYLQNLGQGPELLIRYENEEAVDDSQLPKDRFSAERLKGVDSTLKIQPAELGDSAVYLCASSDRRMNEQFFGPGTRLTVL.

This rearrangement joins TRBV29-1 to TRBJ2-2; D perhaps matches TRBD1 (6 bases). This CDR3 contains 13 residues. The germline V and J ends were trimmed by 2 bases and 6 bases, with 10 bases remaining between them. CDR1 SQVTM and CDR2 ANQGSEA come from the germline V gene. The CDR3 reads CSVEQGKAGELFF. The CDR3 DNA reads as TGCAGCGTTGAACAGGGGAAGGCCGGGGAGCTGTTTTTT.

The J gene is TRBJ1-6, the V gene TRBV28; D is unclear. Trimming took 3 bases from V and 4 from J, leaving 16 bases between them. The length of the CDR3 is 17 residues. Germline V gives CDR1 MDHEN, CDR2 SYDVKM. The CDR3 bases are TGTGCCAGCAGTTTGAGTCTAGATAGAGCTTATAATTCACCCCTCCACTTT. This translates into CASSLSLDRAYNSPLHF.

The chain has TRBV7-8 and TRBJ1-1, with unresolved D. Germline V lookup: CDR1 SGHVS, CDR2 FQNEAQ. V dropped 5 bases and J dropped 1 base, with 11 bases sitting between them. The CDR3 totals 14 residues. In DNA, the CDR3 is TGTGCCAGCAGCCCGAGTACCCCGAACACTGAAGCTTTCTTT. Translating gives CASSPSTPNTEAFF.

This sequence joins TRBV7-2 and TRBJ1-2; the D is unclear. The V gene's germline CDR1 is SGHTA and CDR2 FQGNSA. Trimming took off 0 bases at V and 8 bases at J, with 7 bases between the two ends. The CDR3 spans 12 residues. The CDR3 nucleotides read TGTGCCAGCAGCTTAGCGAGGAAGGGCTACACCTTC. Its protein is CASSLARKGYTF. Full variable domain (rest looked up from reference TRBV7-2 and TRBJ1-2): GAGVSQSPSNKVTEKGKDVELRCDPISGHTALYWYRQSLGQGLEFLIYFQGNSAPDKSGLPSDRFSAERTGGSVSTLTIQRTQQEDSAVYLCASSLARKGYTFGSGTRLTVV.

The chain links TRBV7-2 to TRBJ1-2, with 8 bases matching TRBD1. Germline values: CDR1 SGHTA, CDR2 FQGNSA. The CDR3 has 16 residues. J lost 3 bases, V lost 5 bases, and 11 bases had no gene match. The CDR3 sequence: CASSRGQAVIDYGYTF. The CDR3 coding sequence is TGTGCCAGCAGCCGGGGACAGGCCGTGATCGACTATGGCTACACCTTC.

This clone was found once. V and J are TRBV5-1 and TRBJ1-4; TRBD1 might be the D (5 bases). Germline V gene sequence: CDR1 SGHRS, CDR2 YFSETQ. The CDR3 runs 16 residues. Trimming took 2 bases from V and 3 from J, leaving 14 bases between them. The CDR3 nucleotides read TGCGCCAGCAGCTTTAAGGGGCTGGGGGCTAATGAAAAACTGTTTTTT. It yields the protein CASSFKGLGANEKLFF.

This chain links TRBV11-2 with TRBJ1-1, with 12 bases identical to TRBD1. The CDR3 is 17 residues long. The V gene's germline CDR1 is SGHAT and CDR2 FQNNGV. V lost 1 base, J lost 7 bases, and 10 bases stayed unmatched. In DNA form, the CDR3 reads TGTGCCAGCAGCTTAGTATATCTGGGACAGGGGGCAGGTGAAGCTTTCTTT. Translated: CASSLVYLGQGAGEAFF.

Here the CDR3 reads CASSELLTGANVAFF. The CDR3, as DNA: TGTGCCAGCAGTGAGCTACTTACAGGGGCCAATGTCGCTTTCTTT. The gene calls are TRBV6-1 and TRBJ1-1; 7 bases agree with TRBD1. The V gene's germline CDR1 is MNHNS and CDR2 SASEGT. This CDR3 contains 15 residues. V was clipped by 3 bases and J by 11 bases; unmatched bases: 15.

As DNA, the CDR3 is TGCGCCAGCTCGCCCAATCCCGGAAAAACCTACGAGCAGTACTTC. Its protein is CASSPNPGKTYEQYF. The rearrangement links TRBV5-1 to TRBJ2-7; D is uncertain. The CDR3 length is 15 residues. Per the germline V gene, CDR1 is SGHRS and CDR2 is YFSETQ. Deletions cut 7 bases from V and 2 bases from J, with 19 bases between. The entire variable domain, with the rest obtained from reference TRBV5-1 and TRBJ2-7, is as follows: KAGVTQTPRYLIKTRGQQVTLSCSPISGHRSVSWYQQTPGQGLQFLFEYFSETQRNKGNFPGRFSGRQFSNSRSEMNVSTLELGDSALYLCASSPNPGKTYEQYFGPGTRLTVT.

The chain combines TRBV9 with TRBJ1-2; D perhaps matches TRBD1 (6 bases). V dropped 2 bases and J dropped 2 bases, with 19 bases sitting between them. Looked up from germline, CDR1 is SGDLS and CDR2 is YYNGEE. The CDR3 sequence is 17 residues long. Here the CDR3 DNA reads TGTGCCAGCAGCGTGTTCCCTTCTCCGACAGGAAACTATGGCTACACCTTC. It translates to CASSVFPSPTGNYGYTF. The full variable domain, in which reference TRBV9 and TRBJ1-2 provide the parts outside the CDR3, is DSGVTQTPKHLITATGQRVTLRCSPRSGDLSVYWYQQSLDQGLQFLIQYYNGEERAKGNILERFSAQQFPDLHSELNLSSLELGDSALYFCASSVFPSPTGNYGYTFGSGTRLTVV.

The chain has TRBV7-8 and TRBJ2-7; the D call may be TRBD1 or TRBD2 (6 bases each). The CDR3 loop spans 15 amino acids. V was trimmed by 5 bases and J by 4 bases, leaving 18 bases between them. CDR1 is SGHVS, CDR2 FQNEAQ, per germline. The CDR3 reads CASSQGRTVTYEQYF. DNA of the CDR3: TGTGCCAGCAGCCAGGGGAGGACAGTCACATACGAGCAGTACTTC.

The CDR3 nucleotides are TGCGCCAGCAGCCAAGAAGGGACAGGGGATAGCGGGGAGCTGTTTTTT. Residues: CASSQEGTGDSGELFF. V is TRBV4-1 and J is TRBJ2-2; 10 bases align to TRBD1. Germline values: CDR1 MGHRA, CDR2 YSYEKL. This CDR3 is 16 amino acids long. The junction had 5 bases not matched to a gene; V was cut back by 0 bases and J by 7 bases.

The chain couples TRBV28 to TRBJ1-5, with D possibly matching TRBD1 (6 bases). The CDR3 extends over 15 amino acids. Trimming took 6 bases from V and 2 from J, leaving 14 bases between them. Germline CDR1 is MDHEN and CDR2 is SYDVKM. The CDR3 reads CASRRGGGRNQPQHF. For the CDR3, the DNA is TGTGCCAGCAGGCGGGGAGGGGGGCGCAATCAGCCCCAGCATTTT.